The 31 T cell receptor beta chains presented below share a single source sample, sequenced in a study of cytomegalovirus exposure and HLA in healthy donors. Both 60 Vbeta primers and 13 Jbeta primers went into the PCR. Clones were read by immunoSEQ multiplex PCR, and TCRdb kept only the in-frame ones, dropping some. The repertoire holds about 130,000 clones, with 75% to 85% as singletons. The sequenced sample was PBMCs. The receptors originated from a man aged 50-59 years in good health and CMV-seronegative.

The genes are TRBV2 and TRBJ2-3; D gene unclear. There are 15 residues in the CDR3. CDR1 SNHLY and CDR2 FYNNEI come from the germline V gene. V was pared by 3 bases and J by 0 bases, with 10 bases between. The CDR3: CASSDGPSSTDTQYF. CDR3 in DNA: TGTGCCAGCAGTGATGGCCCTTCTAGCACAGATACGCAGTATTTT.

This clone was counted between two and nine times. The V and J genes are TRBV5-1 and TRBJ1-4, with 7 bases lining up with TRBD1. CDR3 length equals 14 residues. Trimming removed 7 bases from V and 7 bases from J; junction bases left unmatched: 10. Germline V gene lookup returns CDR1 SGHRS and CDR2 YFSETQ. CDR3 sequence (DNA): TGCGCCAGCGCCCAAAGACAGGGAGGTGAAAAACTGTTTTTT. This codes for CASAQRQGGEKLFF. Filled out from reference TRBV5-1 and TRBJ1-4, the complete variable domain reads KAGVTQTPRYLIKTRGQQVTLSCSPISGHRSVSWYQQTPGQGLQFLFEYFSETQRNKGNFPGRFSGRQFSNSRSEMNVSTLELGDSALYLCASAQRQGGEKLFFGSGTQLSVL.

This chain joins TRBV11-2 and TRBJ2-7; D not resolved. Trimming removed 0 bases from V and 8 bases from J, with 5 bases in between. This CDR3 contains 11 residues. CDR1 and CDR2 (germline): SGHAT, FQNNGV. CDR3 coding DNA: TGTGCCAGCAGCTTAGAGGCCCAGCAGTACTTC. The encoded protein is CASSLEAQQYF. The full variable domain, with the rest looked up from reference TRBV11-2 and TRBJ2-7, is EAGVAQSPRYKIIEKRQSVAFWCNPISGHATLYWYQQILGQGPKLLIQFQNNGVVDDSQLPKDRFSAERLKGVDSTLKIQPAKLEDSAVYLCASSLEAQQYFGPGTRLTVT.

This chain links TRBV6-5 with TRBJ1-1; TRBD1 matches 7 bases. This CDR3 spans 15 amino acids. The germline CDR1 and CDR2 sequences are MNHEY and SVGAGI. Trimming cost V 0 bases and J 1 base; bases outside gene matches: 2. CDR3 loop: CASSYSNRGNTEAFF. The CDR3 DNA is TGTGCCAGCAGTTACTCGAACAGGGGGAACACTGAAGCTTTCTTT.

DNA for the CDR3: TGCGCCAGCAGCTCCGGGTCGGGACAGGGGTCGGGGCAGTTCTTC. Amino acids: CASSSGSGQGSGQFF. The J gene is TRBJ2-1, the V gene TRBV4-3; the match to TRBD1 covers 10 bases. Trimming cost V 5 bases and J 12 bases; bases outside gene matches: 13. In germline, CDR1 is LGHNA, CDR2 YSLEER. The CDR3 runs 15 residues.

This sequence joins TRBV7-2 and TRBJ2-2; 7 nucleotides agree with TRBD2. CDR3 length equals 14 residues. V was clipped by 5 bases and J by 7 bases; unmatched bases: 7. Per germline, CDR1 SGHTA and CDR2 FQGNSA. The CDR3 bases are TGTGCCAGCAGCCCTGCCTGGACTAGCGGGGAGCTGTTTTTT. Its translation is CASSPAWTSGELFF.

The rearrangement links TRBV7-2 to TRBJ2-1; 8 nucleotides match TRBD2. This CDR3 contains 14 residues. V lost 5 bases, J lost 10 bases, and 10 bases stayed unmatched. Germline CDR1 and CDR2: SGHTA and FQGNSA. The CDR3 loop reads CASSPTGSGGEQFF. DNA of the CDR3: TGTGCCAGCAGCCCGACGGGGAGCGGGGGAGAGCAGTTCTTC.

The chain has TRBV4-3 and TRBJ1-1, with no clear D. V shed 1 base and J shed 3 bases, with 6 bases lying between them. The length of the CDR3 is 13 residues. Germline assignment: CDR1 LGHNA and CDR2 YSLEER. The CDR3 loop is CASSQARDTEAFF. As DNA, the CDR3 is TGCGCCAGCAGCCAAGCCCGGGACACTGAAGCTTTCTTT.

The rearrangement joins TRBV6-1 to TRBJ1-5; D is unresolved. V dropped 7 bases and J dropped 0 bases, with 10 bases sitting between them. Germline loops: CDR1 MNHNS, CDR2 SASEGT. This CDR3 comprises 14 residues. Here the CDR3 DNA reads TGTGCCAGCACCTTAGACAATAGCAATCAGCCCCAGCATTTT. It specifies CASTLDNSNQPQHF.

J is TRBJ1-5 and V is TRBV30; 8 bases agree with TRBD1. This CDR3 is built from 15 residues. V shed 0 bases, J shed 4 bases, and the junction held 5 bases outside the gene matches. The germline V gene has CDR1 GTSNPN and CDR2 SVGIG (reference sequence). The CDR3 sequence: CAWSVLGQVNQPQHF. CDR3 nucleotide sequence: TGTGCCTGGAGTGTTCTGGGACAGGTTAATCAGCCCCAGCATTTT.

The V call is TRBV6-4, the J call TRBJ1-1; D call uncertain. V lost 3 bases and J lost 3, with 8 bases in between. CDR1 MRHNA and CDR2 SNTAGT come from the germline V gene. This CDR3 contains 13 residues. In nucleotides, the CDR3 is TGTGCCAGCAGTGAGGAGGTGTACACTGAAGCTTTCTTT. Protein product: CASSEEVYTEAFF.

CDR3 protein: CASSQLQLNYGYTF. As DNA, the CDR3 is TGCGCCAGCAGCCAACTACAGTTAAACTATGGCTACACCTTC. The rearrangement joins TRBV4-1 to TRBJ1-2; no reliable D call. Trimming pared 2 bases from V and 2 bases from J, leaving 9 bases between. The CDR3 is 14 residues long. Germline-derived CDR1 and CDR2 are MGHRA and YSYEKL.

This clone was counted once. The rearrangement uses TRBV28 and TRBJ2-1; the match to TRBD2 covers 9 bases. Germline loops: CDR1 MDHEN, CDR2 SYDVKM. Trimming took 5 bases from V and 5 from J; bases not matched to a gene: 10. This CDR3 contains 16 residues. CDR3 DNA: TGTGCCAGCAGTCCCCAAAGGCGGGGGGGAAACAATGAGCAGTTCTTC. It is translated as CASSPQRRGGNNEQFF. Using reference TRBV28 and TRBJ2-1 for the parts outside the CDR3, the full variable domain is DVKVTQSSRYLVKRTGEKVFLECVQDMDHENMFWYRQDPGLGLRLIYFSYDVKMKEKGDIPEGYSVSREKKERFSLILESASTNQTSMYLCASSPQRRGGNNEQFFGPGTRLTVL.

This sequence joins TRBV7-9 and TRBJ2-3, with 10 nucleotides matching TRBD2. The CDR3 extends over 17 amino acids. J lost 2 bases, V lost 1 base, and 6 bases had no gene match. The V gene's germline CDR1 is SEHNR and CDR2 FQNEAQ (reference sequence). CDR3 nucleotide sequence: TGTGCCAGCAGCTTAGTGCTAGCGGGGGCCGTCACAGATACGCAGTATTTT. Amino acids: CASSLVLAGAVTDTQYF.

Concerning this clone: The missing conserved phenylalanine or tryptophan at the end of this CDR3 makes a read error likely. The DNA is left out, because the CDR3 cannot be placed on it with certainty; the CDR3 is given as TCRdb lists it. CDR3 amino acids: CASSSDGLAGGPL. The gene calls are TRBV28 and TRBJ2-3; the table's D call, TRBD2, was not checked against the DNA. Germline values: CDR1 MDHEN, CDR2 SYDVKM. The CDR3 is 13 residues long, counting both termini.

V is TRBV9 and J is TRBJ2-2, with D hard to call. Between the trimmed V and J ends, which lost 3 bases and 6 bases, there was a span of 15 bases. Germline V gene data show CDR1 as SGDLS and CDR2 as YYNGEE. The CDR3 totals 15 residues. The CDR3 DNA reads TGTGCCAGCAGCGCCCAAACAACCTTCTCCGGGGAGCTGTTTTTT. It encodes CASSAQTTFSGELFF.

This clone was found a few times. V and J are TRBV5-1 and TRBJ2-3; 12 bases are shared with TRBD2. Trimming at V came to 6 bases and at J to 4 bases, leaving 6 bases not matched to a gene. This CDR3 has 15 residues. Looked up from germline, CDR1 is SGHRS and CDR2 is YFSETQ. The CDR3 DNA sequence: TGCGCCAGCACGACTAGCGGGGGTTGGTCAGATACGCAGTATTTT. As protein: CASTTSGGWSDTQYF. The full variable domain, with the rest looked up from reference TRBV5-1 and TRBJ2-3, is KAGVTQTPRYLIKTRGQQVTLSCSPISGHRSVSWYQQTPGQGLQFLFEYFSETQRNKGNFPGRFSGRQFSNSRSEMNVSTLELGDSALYLCASTTSGGWSDTQYFGPGTRLTVL.

The J gene is TRBJ1-6, the V gene TRBV6-5; no firm D call. V shed 0 bases and J shed 9 bases, with 6 bases lying between them. The V gene's germline CDR1 is MNHEY and CDR2 SVGAGI. The CDR3 covers 13 residues. The CDR3 DNA is TGTGCCAGCAGTTACTCGAGGGTTTCACCCCTCCACTTT. Protein product: CASSYSRVSPLHF.

The chain carries TRBV5-6 and TRBJ1-2; TRBD1 might be the D (6 bases). The CDR3 length is 14 residues. The V end was cut by 2 bases, the J end by 4 bases, with 12 bases between. The germline V gene encodes CDR1 SGHDT and CDR2 YYEEEE. DNA of the CDR3: TGTGCCAGCAGCTTAGAATCACAGGGCTATGGCTACACCTTC. Protein: CASSLESQGYGYTF.

V gene TRBV19 combines with J gene TRBJ2-3, with 8 bases aligning to TRBD1. With V trimmed by 7 bases and J by 3 bases, 9 bases remained unmatched. This CDR3 region has 15 residues. The germline gives CDR1 LNHDA, CDR2 SQIVND (reference sequence). The CDR3 sequence is CASNPQGALTDTQYF. The CDR3 bases are TGTGCCAGTAACCCCCAGGGGGCTTTGACAGATACGCAGTATTTT.

The count of this clone is one. The rearrangement uses TRBV6-4 and TRBJ2-2, with a possible D match to TRBD2 (6 bases). Germline loops: CDR1 MRHNA, CDR2 SNTAGT. Trimming removed 8 bases from V and 0 bases from J, with 16 bases in between. This CDR3 spans 16 amino acids. The CDR3 loop is CASSAGGLANTGELFF. The CDR3 DNA sequence: TGTGCCAGCTCGGCCGGGGGTCTCGCGAACACCGGGGAGCTGTTTTTT.

The chain couples TRBV2 to TRBJ2-5; 11 nucleotides match TRBD1. V dropped 5 bases and J dropped 5; count of bases not matched to a gene: 7. Germline V gives CDR1 SNHLY, CDR2 FYNNEI. The CDR3 sequence is 15 residues long. This CDR3 is CASSLDRGQLETQYF. CDR3 in DNA: TGTGCCAGCAGTTTGGACAGGGGGCAGCTTGAGACCCAGTACTTC.

CDR3 nucleotides: TGTGCCTGGAGTAGCTACGACAGGATCAATCAGCCCCAGCATTTT. It is translated as CAWSSYDRINQPQHF. This chain joins TRBV30 and TRBJ1-5; D possibly corresponds to TRBD1 (6 bases). Trimming shortened V by 2 bases and J by 3 bases, and 14 bases separated the two germline ends. CDR1 is GTSNPN and CDR2 is SVGIG in the germline V gene (reference sequence). CDR3 length: 15 residues. Combining the CDR3 with reference TRBV30 and TRBJ1-5 gives the whole variable domain SQTIHQWPATLVQPVGSPLSLECTVEGTSNPNLYWYRQAAGRGLQLLFYSVGIGQISSEVPQNLSASRPQDRQFILSSKKLLLSDSGFYLCAWSSYDRINQPQHFGDGTRLSIL.

This clone occurred once. The genes are TRBV9 and TRBJ1-4; perhaps TRBD1 as D (5 bases). V lost 4 bases, J lost 4 bases, and 23 bases lay in between. This CDR3 comprises 18 residues. Looked up from germline, CDR1 is SGDLS and CDR2 is YYNGEE. CDR3 residues: CASSPTMTRGLVNEKLFF. The CDR3, as DNA: TGTGCCAGCAGCCCAACGATGACACGGGGACTGGTTAATGAAAAACTGTTTTTT.

The V call is TRBV5-1, the J call TRBJ2-1; D is possibly TRBD1 (8 bases). V lost 0 bases and J 4 bases, leaving 14 bases between the germline ends. The length of the CDR3 is 16 residues. Germline V gene data show CDR1 as SGHRS and CDR2 as YFSETQ. CDR3 sequence reads: CASSLGGGQVYNEQFF. The DNA of the CDR3 is TGCGCCAGCAGCTTGGGGGGGGGACAGGTTTACAATGAGCAGTTCTTC.

There are a few counts of this clone. The chain carries TRBV7-2 and TRBJ2-7, with D tentatively TRBD1 (5 bases). CDR1 is SGHTA and CDR2 is FQGNSA in the germline V gene. CDR3 size: 14 residues. V lost 0 bases and J lost 5, with 11 bases in between. CDR3 amino acids: CASSLAVLRDEQYF. The CDR3 DNA reads as TGTGCCAGCAGCTTAGCCGTACTCAGGGACGAGCAGTACTTC.

J is TRBJ2-7 and V is TRBV19; 8 bases line up with TRBD1. The CDR3 loop spans 16 amino acids. The germline CDR1 and CDR2 sequences are LNHDA and SQIVND (reference sequence). The V gene end was trimmed by 8 bases and the J gene end by 2 bases; junction bases not matched to a gene: 14. In DNA form, the CDR3 reads TGTGCCAGTCTCCCCTCCGGGACAGGCGACCCCTACGAGCAGTACTTC. Translating it yields CASLPSGTGDPYEQYF.

V is TRBV7-8 and J is TRBJ2-7; D call uncertain. CDR3 length: 16 residues. Germline values: CDR1 SGHVS, CDR2 FQNEAQ. The V gene lost 1 base and the J gene lost 2 bases, with 15 bases spanning the gap. DNA for the CDR3: TGTGCCAGCAGCTTAGGGCGGCAGCAGTTTACCTACGAGCAGTACTTC. Translating it yields CASSLGRQQFTYEQYF.

The gene calls are TRBV4-1 and TRBJ2-7, with 7 bases matching TRBD1. The CDR3 contains 17 residues. J gave up 0 bases and V 1 base, and 9 bases lay outside the gene matches. The germline CDR1 and CDR2 sequences are MGHRA and YSYEKL. CDR3: CASSQASGTVVSYEQYF. The DNA of the CDR3 is TGCGCCAGCAGCCAAGCCTCCGGGACAGTCGTCTCCTACGAGCAGTACTTC.

The rearrangement uses TRBV4-2 and TRBJ1-3, with TRBD1 matching over 7 bases. CDR1 LGHNA and CDR2 YNFKEQ come from the germline V gene. The CDR3 contains 15 residues. The trim removed 5 bases at V and 2 bases at J, leaving 6 bases unmatched. The CDR3 coding sequence is TGTGCCAGCAGCTCCGACAGGGTCCCTGGAAACACCATATATTTT. As protein: CASSSDRVPGNTIYF.

The rearrangement joins TRBV5-1 to TRBJ2-7; D may be TRBD2 (5 bases). V was trimmed by 0 bases and J by 7 bases, leaving 14 bases between them. CDR3 size: 14 residues. Per the germline V gene, CDR1 is SGHRS and CDR2 is YFSETQ. The CDR3 protein is CASSLAQVSGEQYF. The DNA of the CDR3 is TGCGCCAGCAGCTTGGCCCAAGTATCGGGAGAGCAGTACTTC.